This passage covers 2 T cell receptor beta chains from one sample sequenced in a study of control samples from healthy donors and cancer patients. Sequenced by immunoSEQ multiplex PCR; TCRdb stores in-frame clones only, minus some. This sample carries fewer than 200,000 clones, more than 80% of them seen once, and the ten largest clones take around 1.5%. Sequencing was carried out using blood. The receptors shown here come from a man aged 25 to 40 in good health.

This chain connects TRBV18 to TRBJ1-2, with D hard to call. The germline V gene encodes CDR1 KGHSH and CDR2 LQKENI. V lost 0 bases and J lost 12, with 11 bases in between. The CDR3 length is 12 residues. CDR3 DNA sequence: TGTGCCAGCTCACCACCGCTGAGCGTCAACACCTTC. As protein: CASSPPLSVNTF. Based on the CDR3 plus reference TRBV18 and TRBJ1-2, the full variable domain is NAGVMQNPRHLVRRRGQEARLRCSPMKGHSHVYWYRQLPEEGLKFMVYLQKENIIDESGMPKERFSAEFPKEGPSILRIQQVVRGDSAAYFCASSPPLSVNTFGSGTRLTVV.

The chain carries TRBV4-2 and TRBJ1-6; TRBD1 might be the D (6 bases). Germline CDR1 reads LGHNA; CDR2 reads YNFKEQ. V shed 1 base and J shed 11 bases, with 21 bases lying between them. The CDR3 consists of 17 residues. CDR3 sequence: CASSQAAHGQLGAPLHF. In nucleotides, the CDR3 is TGTGCCAGCAGCCAAGCCGCGCATGGACAGCTAGGTGCACCCCTCCACTTT.